This TCR beta chain was sequenced for a study of blood T cell repertoires in COVID-19. Whole-study context: PBMCs, B-cell-depleted T cells, or T cells provided the cDNA or gDNA that made up the material.

Clones were read by immunoSEQ multiplex PCR, and TCRdb kept only the in-frame ones, dropping some. The sample shows approximately 280,000 clones, around 91% of them seen only once. Deletions cut 2 bases from V and 2 bases from J, with 7 bases between. The CDR3 has 13 amino acids. Per the germline V gene, CDR1 is KGHSH and CDR2 is LQKENI. The specimen sequenced was PBMCs or T cells enriched from blood (not recorded which). This TCR was sampled from a young woman with acute COVID-19. V usage is TRBV18 and J usage is TRBJ2-7; D may be TRBD2 (5 bases). The CDR3 sequence: CASSPDYAYEQYF. The DNA for the CDR3 is TGTGCCAGCTCACCAGACTATGCCTACGAGCAGTACTTC.